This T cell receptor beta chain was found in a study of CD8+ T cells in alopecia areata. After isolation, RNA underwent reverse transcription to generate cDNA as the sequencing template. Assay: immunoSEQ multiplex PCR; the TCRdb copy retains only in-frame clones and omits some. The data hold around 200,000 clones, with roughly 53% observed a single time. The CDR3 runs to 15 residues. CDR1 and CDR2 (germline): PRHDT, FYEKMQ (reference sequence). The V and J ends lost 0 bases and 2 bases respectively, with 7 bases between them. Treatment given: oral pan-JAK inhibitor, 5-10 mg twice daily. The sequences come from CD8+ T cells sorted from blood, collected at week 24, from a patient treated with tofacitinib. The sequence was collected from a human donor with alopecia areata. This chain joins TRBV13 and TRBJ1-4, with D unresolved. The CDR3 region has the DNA TGTGCCAGCAGCTTAGGGTTCTCGACTAATGAAAAACTGTTTTTT. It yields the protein CASSLGFSTNEKLFF.